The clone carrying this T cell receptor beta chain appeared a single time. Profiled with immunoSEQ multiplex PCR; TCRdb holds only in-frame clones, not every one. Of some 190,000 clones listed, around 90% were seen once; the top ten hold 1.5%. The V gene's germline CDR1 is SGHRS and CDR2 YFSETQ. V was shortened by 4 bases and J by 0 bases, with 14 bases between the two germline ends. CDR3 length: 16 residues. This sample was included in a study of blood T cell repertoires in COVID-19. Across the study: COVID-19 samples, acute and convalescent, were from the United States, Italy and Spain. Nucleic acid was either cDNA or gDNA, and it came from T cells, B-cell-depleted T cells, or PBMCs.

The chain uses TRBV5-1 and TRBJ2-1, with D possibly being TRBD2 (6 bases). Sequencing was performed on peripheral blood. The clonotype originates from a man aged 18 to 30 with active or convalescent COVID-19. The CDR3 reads CASSIGPGSSYNEQFF. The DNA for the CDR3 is TGCGCCAGCAGCATCGGCCCCGGGAGCTCCTACAATGAGCAGTTCTTC.